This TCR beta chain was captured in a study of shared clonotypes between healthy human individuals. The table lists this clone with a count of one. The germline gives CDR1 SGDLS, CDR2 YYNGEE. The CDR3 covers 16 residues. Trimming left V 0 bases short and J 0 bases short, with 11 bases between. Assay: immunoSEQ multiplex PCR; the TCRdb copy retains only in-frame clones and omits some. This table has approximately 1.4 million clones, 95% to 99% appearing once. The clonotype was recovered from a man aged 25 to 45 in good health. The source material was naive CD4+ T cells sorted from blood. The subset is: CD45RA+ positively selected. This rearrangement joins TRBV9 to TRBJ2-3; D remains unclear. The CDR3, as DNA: TGTGCCAGCAGCGTAGAGATCACCCGAAGCACAGATACGCAGTATTTT. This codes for CASSVEITRSTDTQYF.